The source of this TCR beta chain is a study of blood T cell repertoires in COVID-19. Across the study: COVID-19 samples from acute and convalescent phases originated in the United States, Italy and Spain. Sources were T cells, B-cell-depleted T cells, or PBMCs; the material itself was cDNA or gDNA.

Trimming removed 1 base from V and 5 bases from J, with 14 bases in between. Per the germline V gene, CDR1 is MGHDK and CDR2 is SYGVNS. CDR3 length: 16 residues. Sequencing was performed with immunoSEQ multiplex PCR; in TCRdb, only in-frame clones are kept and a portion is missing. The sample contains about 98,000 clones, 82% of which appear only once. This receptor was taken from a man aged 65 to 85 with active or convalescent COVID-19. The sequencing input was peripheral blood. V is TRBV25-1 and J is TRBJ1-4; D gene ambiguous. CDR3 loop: CASSEWRAVQNEKLFF. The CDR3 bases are TGTGCCAGCAGTGAATGGAGGGCCGTCCAGAATGAAAAACTGTTTTTT.